This is a list of T cell receptor beta chains from one sample in a study of T-cell memory formation after mild COVID-19. Using its own MiXCR run on the 5' RACE reads, TCRdb lists one record per CDR3 protein. The sample shows about 260,000 distinct CDR3 sequences, 15% to 20% of them seen only once. Sequenced material: PBMCs or a T cell subset sorted from them (not recorded which). These receptors were collected from a man between 18 and 35 years old who had mild COVID-19 (a few samples of this study predate the infection). Cell type and time point are not known. Each CDR3 is given with its conserved first and last residue. A D gene is named only where the DNA matches it firmly. Not all rows give a size; the values are once, few, many and, for expanded clones, a class.

DNA: TGTGCCAGCAGCCCCCAGACTGGCAGAAACTACGAGCAGTACTTC
CDR3: CASSPQTGRNYEQYF
J: TRBJ2-7
D: .
V: TRBV7-2
size: few

DNA: TGTGCCAGCAGTGCCAAGCGGGGACAGCAACAAGAGACCCAGTACTTC
CDR3: CASSAKRGQQQETQYF
J: TRBJ2-5
D: .
V: TRBV12-3/TRBV12-4
size: .

DNA: TGTGCCAGCAGCCGTACGTTGGACAGGCAGAACACCGGGGAGCTGTTTTTT
CDR3: CASSRTLDRQNTGELFF
J: TRBJ2-2
D: TRBD1
V: TRBV9
size: .

DNA: TGCAGTGCTAGAGGGGGACTAGCGGGGGGAGAGACCCAGTACTTC
CDR3: CSARGGLAGGETQYF
J: TRBJ2-5
D: TRBD2
V: TRBV20-1
size: few

DNA: TGTGCCAGCAACCACGACAGGGTGTCCAAAAACATTCAGTACTTC
CDR3: CASNHDRVSKNIQYF
J: TRBJ2-4
D: TRBD1
V: TRBV7-9
size: .

DNA: TGTGCCACTTTCCCTGGGGGGGCTGGCACAGATACGCAGTATTTT
CDR3: CATFPGGAGTDTQYF
J: TRBJ2-3
D: .
V: TRBV10-3
size: few

DNA: TGTGCCAGCAGCGTAGGACGGCGAACCGGGGAGCTGTTTTTT
CDR3: CASSVGRRTGELFF
J: TRBJ2-2
D: .
V: TRBV9
size: .

DNA: TGCGCCAGCAGCTCGGACGGCGGGACAACCAATTCACCCCTCCACTTT
CDR3: CASSSDGGTTNSPLHF
J: TRBJ1-6
D: .
V: TRBV4-1
size: .

DNA: TGTGCCAGCATACCTCAGGGGACTCTCTACAATGAGCAGTTCTTC
CDR3: CASIPQGTLYNEQFF
J: TRBJ2-1
D: .
V: TRBV12-3/TRBV12-4
size: few

DNA: TGTGCCAGCAGCTCCCAGCGGGGGAGGAATGAGCAGTTCTTC
CDR3: CASSSQRGRNEQFF
J: TRBJ2-1
D: TRBD2
V: TRBV7-2
size: few

DNA: TGCGCCAGCAGCCTAGGGAACAGGGGGCACGGATATGGCTACACCTTC
CDR3: CASSLGNRGHGYGYTF
J: TRBJ1-2
D: TRBD1
V: TRBV4-3
size: .

DNA: TGTGCCAGCAGCTTACAGTTCCAAGAGACCCAGTACTTC
CDR3: CASSLQFQETQYF
J: TRBJ2-5
D: .
V: TRBV7-2
size: .

DNA: TGCAGCGTTGCCAGGGAGGGAGGCTACAATGAGCAGTTCTTC
CDR3: CSVAREGGYNEQFF
J: TRBJ2-1
D: TRBD2
V: TRBV29-1
size: .

DNA: TGTGCCAGCAGTTTAGAGGGCGGGGGCACAGATACGCAGTATTTT
CDR3: CASSLEGGGTDTQYF
J: TRBJ2-3
D: .
V: TRBV12-3/TRBV12-4
size: .

DNA: TGTGCCAGCAGACGGGACAGGGATCCGGGTGAGGCTTTCTTT
CDR3: CASRRDRDPGEAFF
J: TRBJ1-1
D: TRBD1
V: TRBV7-9
size: .

DNA: TGTGCCAGCAGCTTGCAAACGGGAACTGAAGCTTTCTTT
CDR3: CASSLQTGTEAFF
J: TRBJ1-1
D: .
V: TRBV7-9
size: few

DNA: TGTGCCAGCAGTTTAGGAGACAGGGGGCTTGTAGGGCAAGAGACCCAGTACTTC
CDR3: CASSLGDRGLVGQETQYF
J: TRBJ2-5
D: TRBD1
V: TRBV12-3/TRBV12-4
size: .

DNA: TGCGCCAGCAGTTTAATGAGTAGCTCCTACAATGAGCAGTTCTTC
CDR3: CASSLMSSSYNEQFF
J: TRBJ2-1
D: .
V: TRBV5-1
size: few

DNA: TGTGCCAGCAGCCTAAACAGGGACGGGGGTGAAGCTTTCTTT
CDR3: CASSLNRDGGEAFF
J: TRBJ1-1
D: .
V: TRBV5-4
size: .

DNA: TGTGCCAGTAGTCGATACAGGGATTTGGAAGAGACCCAGTACTTC
CDR3: CASSRYRDLEETQYF
J: TRBJ2-5
D: .
V: TRBV19
size: .

DNA: TGTGCCAGTAAGCAGGGAGAAGCTAACTATGGCTACACCTTC
CDR3: CASKQGEANYGYTF
J: TRBJ1-2
D: .
V: TRBV19
size: few

DNA: TGTGCCAGCAGCTTAGGAACCACAGGCCGGGACACCATATATTTT
CDR3: CASSLGTTGRDTIYF
J: TRBJ1-3
D: .
V: TRBV11-2
size: .

DNA: TGTGCCACGAGGGACACGACGAACACCGGGGAGCTGTTTTTT
CDR3: CATRDTTNTGELFF
J: TRBJ2-2
D: .
V: TRBV24-1
size: .

DNA: TGTGCCAGCAGCCCGGGACTAGGGGGAGAGACCCAGTACTTC
CDR3: CASSPGLGGETQYF
J: TRBJ2-5
D: TRBD2
V: TRBV7-2
size: few

DNA: TGTGCCAGCAGTTCCCCCGGGATGGGGGCGAATTCACCCCTCCACTTT
CDR3: CASSSPGMGANSPLHF
J: TRBJ1-6
D: .
V: TRBV27
size: .

DNA: TGCGCCAGCAGCCAAGAGAGGGAGAGCCAAAGCTACGAGCAGTACTTC
CDR3: CASSQERESQSYEQYF
J: TRBJ2-7
D: .
V: TRBV4-1
size: .

DNA: TGTGCCAGCACCAATGGAGATACGCAGTATTTT
CDR3: CASTNGDTQYF
J: TRBJ2-3
D: .
V: TRBV7-6
size: many

DNA: TGTGCCAGCAGTAGACAGGTCGTGGGTCAGCCCCAGCATTTT
CDR3: CASSRQVVGQPQHF
J: TRBJ1-5
D: .
V: TRBV6-5
size: .

DNA: TGTGCCAGCAGTTACTCGGCGGGGGGACACTCTGGGGCCAACGTCCTGACTTTC
CDR3: CASSYSAGGHSGANVLTF
J: TRBJ2-6
D: TRBD2
V: TRBV6-5
size: few

DNA: TGCAGCTCGCGAACCGGGACAAGGGCCCCGCCTGAAGCTTTCTTT
CDR3: CSSRTGTRAPPEAFF
J: TRBJ1-1
D: .
V: TRBV29-1
size: .

DNA: TGCAGCGCCGGTAATGTCGGGCGCCTTAGGGACGAGCAGTACTTC
CDR3: CSAGNVGRLRDEQYF
J: TRBJ2-7
D: .
V: TRBV29-1
size: .

DNA: TGTGCCAGCACCCTAGGCAGCTGGACAGATACGCAGTATTTT
CDR3: CASTLGSWTDTQYF
J: TRBJ2-3
D: .
V: TRBV12-3/TRBV12-4
size: few

DNA: TGTGCCAGCAGCCAAGTGCAGGCCCGCTCTGGAAACACCATATATTTT
CDR3: CASSQVQARSGNTIYF
J: TRBJ1-3
D: .
V: TRBV4-2
size: few

DNA: TGTGCCAGCAGAGCGCCCGGGACAGGGGGAATAGAGACCCAGTACTTC
CDR3: CASRAPGTGGIETQYF
J: TRBJ2-5
D: TRBD1
V: TRBV6-6
size: few

DNA: TGCAGCGTGAGACTAGCGACGATTAGCACAGATACGCAGTATTTT
CDR3: CSVRLATISTDTQYF
J: TRBJ2-3
D: TRBD2
V: TRBV29-1
size: few

DNA: TGTGCCAGCAGCCAAGATCGGGAATTTAGCACAGATACGCAGTATTTT
CDR3: CASSQDREFSTDTQYF
J: TRBJ2-3
D: .
V: TRBV4-2
size: few

DNA: TGTGCCAGCAGCCCCGCCACCCGGCAGAATTCACCCCTCCACTTT
CDR3: CASSPATRQNSPLHF
J: TRBJ1-6
D: .
V: TRBV5-4
size: few

DNA: TGTGCCAGCAGTTCGAGGGTGGGGCAGTATTTT
CDR3: CASSSRVGQYF
J: TRBJ2-3
D: .
V: TRBV6-2/TRBV6-3
size: .

DNA: TGCAGTGCTAGCCTTTCGGGCACCGGGGAGCTGTTTTTT
CDR3: CSASLSGTGELFF
J: TRBJ2-2
D: .
V: TRBV20-1
size: .

DNA: TGTGCCAGCAGCTTAGCTTGGGCAGATACGCAGTATTTT
CDR3: CASSLAWADTQYF
J: TRBJ2-3
D: .
V: TRBV7-9
size: .

DNA: TGTGCCAGCAGCTTAGCTTTCATGAACACTGAAGCTTTCTTT
CDR3: CASSLAFMNTEAFF
J: TRBJ1-1
D: .
V: TRBV7-2
size: .

DNA: TGTGCCAGCAGTGAAAGACGGGGAGCGGTGAGCACAGATACGCAGTATTTT
CDR3: CASSERRGAVSTDTQYF
J: TRBJ2-3
D: .
V: TRBV25-1
size: .

DNA: TGTGCCAGTTCGGACAGGAACACTGAAGCTTTCTTT
CDR3: CASSDRNTEAFF
J: TRBJ1-1
D: .
V: TRBV19
size: few

DNA: TGTGCCACCAGGGCCGGGACAGGGGGTAATGAGCAGTTCTTC
CDR3: CATRAGTGGNEQFF
J: TRBJ2-1
D: TRBD1
V: TRBV15
size: .

DNA: TGTGCCAGCAGTTTACAGAGCCCCGGGGAAAGCTACGAGCAGTACTTC
CDR3: CASSLQSPGESYEQYF
J: TRBJ2-7
D: .
V: TRBV12-3/TRBV12-4
size: .

DNA: TGTGCCAGCAGCTCCCTCGATAGCAATCAGCCCCAGCATTTT
CDR3: CASSSLDSNQPQHF
J: TRBJ1-5
D: .
V: TRBV7-4
size: .

DNA: TGTGCCAGCAGCTTACATAGCGGACTAGCGGGGACGGGTGAGCAGTTCTTC
CDR3: CASSLHSGLAGTGEQFF
J: TRBJ2-1
D: TRBD2
V: TRBV7-3
size: many

DNA: TGTTCCAGCAGCGTAGAAGGGGTTGGTGAAGCTTTCTTT
CDR3: CSSSVEGVGEAFF
J: TRBJ1-1
D: .
V: TRBV9
size: .

DNA: TGCAGCGTTGAACAGGTTGGGGAGACCCAGTACTTC
CDR3: CSVEQVGETQYF
J: TRBJ2-5
D: .
V: TRBV29-1
size: .

DNA: TGCAGCGTTGAAGCCCCGGGCTCGGAAAAACTGTTTTTT
CDR3: CSVEAPGSEKLFF
J: TRBJ1-4
D: .
V: TRBV29-1
size: few

DNA: TGCAGTGCTACGGACAGGTTGAAAACCTACGAGCAGTACTTC
CDR3: CSATDRLKTYEQYF
J: TRBJ2-7
D: TRBD1
V: TRBV20-1
size: .

DNA: TGTGCCAGCAGTTCAACGGGATTCCTTAATGAGCAGTTCTTC
CDR3: CASSSTGFLNEQFF
J: TRBJ2-1
D: .
V: TRBV27
size: few

DNA: TGTGCTACCCGCGACACCGGGGAGCTGATTTTT
CDR3: CATRDTGELIF
J: TRBJ2-2
D: .
V: TRBV11-2
size: .

DNA: TGCGCCAGCAGCTTGGCAGGGGGAAACACTGAAGCTTTCTTT
CDR3: CASSLAGGNTEAFF
J: TRBJ1-1
D: TRBD1
V: TRBV5-1
size: many

DNA: TGTGCCAGCAGACTCCGGGACAGGGAAGATTCACCCCTCCACTTT
CDR3: CASRLRDREDSPLHF
J: TRBJ1-6
D: TRBD1
V: TRBV6-5
size: .

DNA: TGTGCCAGCAGTGAATTAGGAGGCAGTGGCCCTGAAGCTTTCTTT
CDR3: CASSELGGSGPEAFF
J: TRBJ1-1
D: .
V: TRBV6-1
size: few

DNA: TGCAGTGCCTTCGGGACAGGGACTGAAAAACTGTTTTTT
CDR3: CSAFGTGTEKLFF
J: TRBJ1-4
D: TRBD1
V: TRBV20-1
size: .

DNA: TGTGCCAGCAGCTTCTCGACTAGCGGGGGGACAGATACGCAGTATTTT
CDR3: CASSFSTSGGTDTQYF
J: TRBJ2-3
D: TRBD2
V: TRBV7-3
size: .